The T cell receptor (beta chain) described here comes from a study of blood T cell repertoires in COVID-19. Study context: The samples span acute and convalescent COVID-19 from the United States, Italy and Spain.

Original analysis: Amplifying reference gene primers gave estimates of nucleated cell counts. This table comes from immunoSEQ multiplex PCR, and its TCRdb copy is limited to in-frame clones, with some not included. V and J calls and clone size are as listed in that table; D and trimming were resolved from the DNA. Altogether approximately 200,000 clones are present, around nine tenths being singletons, with the ten largest covering roughly 2%. The CDR3 totals 17 residues. The genes are TRBV12-2 and TRBJ1-1. TRBV12-2 constitutes a pseudogene. Material: peripheral blood. This receptor was identified in a man between 65 and 85 years old with active or convalescent COVID-19. The CDR3 loop reads CASRLDAPLISNTEAFF. The CDR3 nucleotides read TGTGCAAGTCGCTTAGATGCCCCACTGATATCAAACACTGAAGCTTTCTTT.